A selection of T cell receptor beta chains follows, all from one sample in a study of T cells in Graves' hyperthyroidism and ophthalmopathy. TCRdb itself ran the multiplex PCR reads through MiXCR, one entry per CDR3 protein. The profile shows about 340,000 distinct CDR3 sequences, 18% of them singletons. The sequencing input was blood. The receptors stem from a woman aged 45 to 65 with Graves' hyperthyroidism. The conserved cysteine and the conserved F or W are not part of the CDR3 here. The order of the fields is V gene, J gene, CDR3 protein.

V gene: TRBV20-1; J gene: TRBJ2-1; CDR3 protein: SAVPELAEREQF
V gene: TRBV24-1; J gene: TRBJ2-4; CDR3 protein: ATTYDKNIQY
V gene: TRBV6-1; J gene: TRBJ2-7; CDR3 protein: ASSEEGPRFYEQY
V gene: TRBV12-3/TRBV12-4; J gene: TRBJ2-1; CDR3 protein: ASSAQGNEQF
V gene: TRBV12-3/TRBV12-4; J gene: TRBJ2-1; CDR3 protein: ASNPGQADSQQF
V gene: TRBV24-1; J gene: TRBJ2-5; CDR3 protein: ATSDPWTSGSRETQY
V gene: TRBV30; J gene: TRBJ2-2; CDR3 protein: AWSVQGAGELF
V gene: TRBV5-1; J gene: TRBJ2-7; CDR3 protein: ASSLFPGLHLPTYEQY
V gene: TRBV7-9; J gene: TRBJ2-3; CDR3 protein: ASSPYRASTDTQY
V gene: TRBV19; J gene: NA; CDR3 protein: ASSTTDGLRETQF
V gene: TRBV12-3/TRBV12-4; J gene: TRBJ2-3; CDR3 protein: ASSLGVRGSDTQY
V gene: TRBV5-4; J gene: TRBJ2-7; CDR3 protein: ASSIDRLTHEQY
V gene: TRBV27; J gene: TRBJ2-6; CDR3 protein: ASSRDRGRAGANVLT
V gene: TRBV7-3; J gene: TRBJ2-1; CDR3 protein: ASSSTGTSGGQQF
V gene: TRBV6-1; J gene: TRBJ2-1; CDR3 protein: ASSQEPEGNEQF
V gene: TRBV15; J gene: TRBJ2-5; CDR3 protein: ATSRLAGRGETQY